This TCR beta chain is from a study of blood T cell repertoires in COVID-19. Whole-study context: Acute and convalescent COVID-19 samples came from the United States, Italy and Spain. In each case, the material was cDNA or gDNA derived from T cells, B-cell-depleted T cells, or PBMCs.

Germline lookup yields CDR1 MGHDK and CDR2 SYGVNS. The CDR3 sequence is 13 residues long. The V end was cut by 5 bases, the J end by 1 base, with 6 bases between. Participants came from about two dozen US areas, aged about 18 to 89 years. Participants had their cohort set by participant-reported clinical history. Generated by immunoSEQ multiplex PCR, the TCRdb table keeps only in-frame clones and is missing some. The sample consists of approximately 200,000 clones, around 91% of them appearing once. The V gene is TRBV25-1, the J gene TRBJ2-1, with D perhaps TRBD1 (5 bases). The sample comprised PBMCs or T cells enriched from blood (not recorded which). The clonotype comes from a woman in her late teens or twenties in a cohort exposed to, infected with or recovered from COVID-19 (not recorded which). The CDR3 loop is CASSRGSYNEQFF. CDR3 in DNA: TGTGCCAGCAGTAGGGGTTCCTACAATGAGCAGTTCTTC.